A selection of T cell receptor beta chains follows, all from one sample in a study of T-cell memory formation after mild COVID-19. TCRdb called the 5' RACE reads again in MiXCR, with one record for every CDR3 protein. Of about 340,000 distinct CDR3 sequences in the sample, 20% to 25% were seen once. The specimen was PBMCs or a T cell subset sorted from them (not recorded which). These receptor sequences come from a man aged 18 to 30 who had mild COVID-19 (a few samples of this study predate the infection). Cell type and time point are not known. CDR3s include the opening cysteine and the closing phenylalanine or tryptophan. The order of the fields is clone size, V gene, D gene, J gene, CDR3 protein, CDR3 DNA. D genes are given only for firm matches. Clone size appears in some rows only: once, few, many, or a class for an expanded clone.

.,TRBV7-9,TRBD1,TRBJ1-4,CASSRQGEKLFF,TGTGCCAGCAGCCGACAGGGGGAAAAACTGTTTTTT
.,TRBV6-5,.,TRBJ1-3,CASGRNSGNTIYF,TGTGCCAGCGGGAGGAACTCTGGAAACACCATATATTTT
few,TRBV6-5,TRBD2,TRBJ2-5,CASSYTTSGGFGETQYF,TGTGCCAGCAGTTACACCACTAGCGGGGGGTTCGGAGAGACCCAGTACTTC
.,TRBV4-1,.,TRBJ1-4,CASSQVLQGTGEKLFF,TGCGCCAGCAGCCAAGTCCTGCAGGGAACAGGTGAAAAACTGTTTTTT
few,TRBV4-3,.,TRBJ2-3,CASSQGRPRGDTQYF,TGCGCCAGCAGCCAAGGCCGACCCCGGGGAGATACGCAGTATTTT
.,TRBV2,TRBD1,TRBJ2-3,CASREAWTGAFDTQYF,TGTGCCAGCAGAGAAGCGTGGACAGGGGCTTTCGATACGCAGTATTTT
medium-sized,TRBV10-3,.,TRBJ1-3,CAIMRDTTGNTIYF,TGTGCCATCATGAGGGATACGACTGGAAACACCATATATTTT
.,TRBV5-1,TRBD1,TRBJ2-3,CASKAWTGPSTDTQYF,TGCGCCAGCAAGGCTTGGACAGGACCTAGCACAGATACGCAGTATTTT
.,TRBV29-1,.,TRBJ2-1,CSVDSRGEQFF,TGCAGCGTTGATAGTAGGGGTGAGCAGTTCTTC
many,TRBV5-1,.,TRBJ2-2,CASEAGSNTGELFF,TGCGCCAGTGAAGCGGGTTCGAACACCGGGGAGCTGTTTTTT
few,TRBV13,TRBD1,TRBJ2-1,CASSGQQGYEQFF,TGTGCCAGCAGCGGACAACAGGGGTATGAGCAGTTCTTC
.,TRBV20-1,TRBD1,TRBJ1-2,CSAGAGGGFDYGYTF,TGCAGTGCTGGCGCAGGGGGAGGATTCGACTATGGCTACACCTTC
.,TRBV5-1,.,TRBJ2-7,CASSWGQAYEQYF,TGCGCCAGCAGCTGGGGACAAGCCTACGAGCAGTACTTC
many,TRBV12-3/TRBV12-4,TRBD1,TRBJ1-1,CASTGGTGISEAFF,TGTGCCAGCACGGGCGGGACAGGGATATCTGAAGCTTTCTTT
.,TRBV6-5,.,TRBJ1-6,CASSYKIGSPLHF,TGTGCCAGCAGTTACAAAATTGGTTCACCCCTCCACTTT
.,TRBV6-2/TRBV6-3,TRBD1,TRBJ1-1,CASSGQGDEAFF,TGTGCCAGCTCGGGACAGGGGGATGAAGCTTTCTTT
few,TRBV15,.,TRBJ1-3,CATSRDPGGGSGNTIYF,TGTGCCACCAGCAGAGATCCAGGAGGGGGCTCTGGAAACACCATATATTTT
many,TRBV7-9,.,TRBJ1-5,CASSVGPGMGQPQHF,TGTGCCAGCAGCGTAGGACCAGGGATGGGCCAGCCCCAGCATTTT
few,TRBV4-1,.,TRBJ1-2,CASSRTGGPPSLNYGYTF,TGCGCCAGCAGCCGAACTGGGGGGCCTCCATCGTTGAACTATGGCTACACCTTC
few,TRBV2,TRBD1,TRBJ1-1,CASSTGGMNTEAFF,TGTGCCAGCAGTACAGGGGGGATGAACACTGAAGCTTTCTTT
.,TRBV9,.,TRBJ1-6,CASSQVQDSPLHF,TGTGCCAGCAGCCAAGTACAAGATTCACCCCTCCACTTT
few,TRBV12-3/TRBV12-4,.,TRBJ2-1,CASGGQGNNEQFF,TGTGCCAGCGGCGGCCAGGGCAACAATGAGCAGTTCTTC
few,TRBV4-1,TRBD1,TRBJ1-1,CASSQDVAGGRVGAFF,TGCGCCAGCAGCCAAGACGTTGCAGGGGGCAGGGTCGGGGCTTTCTTT
.,TRBV7-9,.,TRBJ1-1,CASSPAYREANTEAFF,TGTGCCAGCAGCCCCGCTTACAGGGAGGCGAACACTGAAGCTTTCTTT
few,TRBV7-9,.,TRBJ2-3,CASSTSADTQYF,TGTGCCAGCAGCACTAGTGCAGATACGCAGTATTTT
.,TRBV7-2,TRBD1,TRBJ2-7,CASRQDRGREQYF,TGTGCCAGCAGGCAAGACAGGGGGCGCGAGCAGTACTTC
few,TRBV7-9,.,TRBJ2-2,CASSMTGLNTGELFF,TGTGCCAGCAGTATGACAGGCTTGAACACCGGGGAGCTGTTTTTT